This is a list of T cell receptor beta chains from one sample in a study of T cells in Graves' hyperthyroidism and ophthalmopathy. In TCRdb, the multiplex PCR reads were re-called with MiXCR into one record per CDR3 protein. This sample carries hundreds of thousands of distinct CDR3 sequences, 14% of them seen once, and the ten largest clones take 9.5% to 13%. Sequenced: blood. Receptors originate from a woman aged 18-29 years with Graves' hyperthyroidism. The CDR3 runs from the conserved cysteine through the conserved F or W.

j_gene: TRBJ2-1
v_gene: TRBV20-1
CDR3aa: CSASEQFF

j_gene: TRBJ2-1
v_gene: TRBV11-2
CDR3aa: CASSLLAGGGNEQFF

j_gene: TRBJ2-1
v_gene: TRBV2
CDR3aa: CAATPTSGRSEQFF

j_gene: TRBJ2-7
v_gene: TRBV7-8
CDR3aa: CASSPSSGGYEQYF

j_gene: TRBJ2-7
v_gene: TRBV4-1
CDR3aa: CASSKGSGSYEQYF

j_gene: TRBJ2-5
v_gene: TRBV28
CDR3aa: CASSPSGSDRETQYF

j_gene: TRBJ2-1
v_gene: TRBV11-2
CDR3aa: CASSLDLTGNEQFF

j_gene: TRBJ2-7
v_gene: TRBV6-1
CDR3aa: CASSWEGPVYEQYF

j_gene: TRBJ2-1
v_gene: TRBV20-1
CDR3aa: CSARSGRHYNEQFF

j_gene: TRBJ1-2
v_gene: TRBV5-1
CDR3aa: CASSLTGGRGYTF

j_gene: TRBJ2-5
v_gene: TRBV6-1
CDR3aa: CASRQGVVPIIVGGQETQYF

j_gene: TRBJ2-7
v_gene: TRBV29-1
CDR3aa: CSVEDNSGGSYEQYF

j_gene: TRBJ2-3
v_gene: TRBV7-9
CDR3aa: CASSLRGGNTDTQYF

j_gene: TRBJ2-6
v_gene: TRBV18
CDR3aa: CASSPLISGANVLTF

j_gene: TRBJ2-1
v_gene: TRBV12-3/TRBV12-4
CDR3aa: CASSPGVGAYEQFF

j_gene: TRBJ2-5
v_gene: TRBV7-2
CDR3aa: CASSSSFAGRRGETQYF

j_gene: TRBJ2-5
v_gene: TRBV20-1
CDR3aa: CSARTGEGGRETQYF

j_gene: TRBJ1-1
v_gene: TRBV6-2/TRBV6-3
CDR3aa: CASSYRRPGQGAVAFF

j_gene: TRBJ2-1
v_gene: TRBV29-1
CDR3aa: CSDTSGRYNEQSF

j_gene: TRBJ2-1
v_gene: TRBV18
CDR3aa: CASSPEAPTFPYNEQFF

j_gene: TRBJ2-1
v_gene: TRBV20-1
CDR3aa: CSADLRLNEQFF

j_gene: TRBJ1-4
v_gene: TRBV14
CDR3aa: CASSPTGLGEKLFF

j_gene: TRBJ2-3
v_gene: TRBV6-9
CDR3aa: CASSYARPAGEVNTQYF

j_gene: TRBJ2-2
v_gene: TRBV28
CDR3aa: CASSRGLVETGELFF